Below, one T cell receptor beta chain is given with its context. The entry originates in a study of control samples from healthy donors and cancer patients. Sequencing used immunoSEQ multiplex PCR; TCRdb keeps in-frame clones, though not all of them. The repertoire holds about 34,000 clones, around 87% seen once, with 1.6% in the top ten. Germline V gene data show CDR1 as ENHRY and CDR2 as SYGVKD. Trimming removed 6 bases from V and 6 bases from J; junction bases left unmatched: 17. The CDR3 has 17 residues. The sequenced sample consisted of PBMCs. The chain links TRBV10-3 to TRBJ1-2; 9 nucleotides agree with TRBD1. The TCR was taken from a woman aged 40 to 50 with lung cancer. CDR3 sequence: CAISLYGARDRVDGYTF. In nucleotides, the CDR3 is TGTGCCATCAGCCTCTACGGCGCCCGGGACAGGGTTGATGGCTACACCTTC.